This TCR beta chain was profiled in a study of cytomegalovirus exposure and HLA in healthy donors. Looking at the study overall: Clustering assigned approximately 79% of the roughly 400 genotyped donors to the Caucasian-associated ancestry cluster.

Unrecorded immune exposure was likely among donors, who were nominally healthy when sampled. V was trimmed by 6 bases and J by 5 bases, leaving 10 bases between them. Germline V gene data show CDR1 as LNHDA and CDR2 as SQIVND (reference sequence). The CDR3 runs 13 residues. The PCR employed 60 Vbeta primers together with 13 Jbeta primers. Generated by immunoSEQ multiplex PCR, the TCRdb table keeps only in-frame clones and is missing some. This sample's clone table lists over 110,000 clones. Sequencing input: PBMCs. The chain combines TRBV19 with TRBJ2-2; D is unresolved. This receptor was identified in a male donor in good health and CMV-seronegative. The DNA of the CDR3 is TGTGCCAGTAGAGCAAGTACGACCGGGGAGCTGTTTTTT. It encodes CASRASTTGELFF.